This T cell receptor (beta chain) was identified during a study of cytomegalovirus exposure and HLA in healthy donors. Points on this clone: The antigen is unknown.

The PCR ran on 60 Vbeta and 13 Jbeta primers. The protocol was immunoSEQ multiplex PCR, while the TCRdb copy is restricted to in-frame clones and leaves out a portion. The sample carries under 200,000 clones, around four fifths recorded once. Study-level points and caveats: A later analysis, which compared TCR beta chains of equal frequency, found the HLA-associated ones more clonally expanded. Investigators reported 164 TCR beta chains as tied to cytomegalovirus.

The clonotype was recovered from a female donor in good health and CMV-seronegative. The sample taken for sequencing was PBMCs.

CDR3 DNA sequence: TGTGCCAGCAGCTTGAGACAGGGGGCGGGAGTTTACTTC. It specifies CASSLRQGAGVYF. This chain links TRBV7-2 with TRBJ2-7; 10 nucleotides match TRBD1. The V segment lost 3 bases and the J segment 13 bases; nucleotides outside the gene matches: 9. There are 13 residues in the CDR3. CDR1 SGHTA and CDR2 FQGNSA come from the germline V gene.